This T cell receptor beta chain is from a study of circulating and synovial CD4+ cells in juvenile arthritis. Findings and caveats of the study: Some such blood samples were as oligoclonal as synovium. These blood cells shared more CDR3 sequences with synovium than bulk blood.

A note on this clone: The antigen remains unidentified.

Generated by immunoSEQ multiplex PCR, the TCRdb table keeps only in-frame clones and is missing some. The sample yields under 35,000 clones, around 93% seen once. This TCR derives from a human donor with juvenile idiopathic arthritis. The sequenced material came from CD4+ T cells from blood.

In DNA form, the CDR3 reads TGTGCCAGCAGACTCAGGGTTTCCTACGAGCAGTACTTC. As protein: CASRLRVSYEQYF. The genes are TRBV27 and TRBJ2-7, with a tentative D call TRBD1 (5 bases). This CDR3 is built from 13 residues. With 6 bases removed from V and 1 base from J, the gap between germline ends came to 10 bases. The germline gives CDR1 MNHEY, CDR2 SMNVEV (reference sequence).